Listed here are 18 T cell receptor beta chains from one sample, sequenced in a study of a mutant IDH1 vaccine in newly diagnosed glioma. Libraries were prepared by immunoSEQ multiplex PCR; TCRdb keeps only in-frame clonotypes and omits some of them. The sample comprises some 38,000 clones, just under 80% of which are singletons, and over 7.5% rests with the top ten. The time point: baseline, week 1 (first vaccination visit). Treatment given: pre-vaccination baseline after standard-of-care therapy. Material: PBMCs, obtained from a glioma patient treated with radiotherapy, temozolomide or both. The receptor source for this set is a man aged 35 to 55 with glioma. Some clones in this sample may be carry-over from other donors' samples.

In DNA, the CDR3 is TGTGCCAGCAGTGACGACAGGGGGTTATATAGCAATCAGCCCCAGCATTTT. Protein product: CASSDDRGLYSNQPQHF. The V gene is TRBV6-1, the J gene TRBJ1-5, with 9 bases identical to TRBD1. Germline V lookup: CDR1 MNHNS, CDR2 SASEGT. V shed 3 bases, J shed 0 bases, and the junction held 6 bases outside the gene matches. This CDR3 contains 17 residues.

This clone was detected once. This CDR3 reads CASRASGGTGELFF. The DNA of the CDR3 is TGCGCCTCCAGGGCTAGCGGGGGCACCGGGGAGCTGTTTTTT. This rearrangement joins TRBV4-1 to TRBJ2-2; TRBD2 agrees at 10 bases. Germline V lookup: CDR1 MGHRA, CDR2 YSYEKL. The V and J ends lost 11 bases and 4 bases, in that order; junction bases with no gene match: 7. The CDR3 is made up of 14 amino acids.

The table lists this clone with a few counts. The CDR3 loop reads CASSHPGIYGYTF. CDR3 DNA: TGCGCCAGCAGCCACCCGGGAATCTATGGCTACACCTTC. The chain employs TRBV4-1 and TRBJ1-2; D call uncertain. There are 13 residues in the CDR3. Germline loops: CDR1 MGHRA, CDR2 YSYEKL. Trimming removed 3 bases at V and 4 bases at J, with 9 bases between.

The chain employs TRBV5-4 and TRBJ2-5, with D uncertain. The CDR3 runs 14 residues. Trimming left V 3 bases short and J 1 base short, with 10 bases between. Germline V gene sequence: CDR1 SGHNT, CDR2 YYREEE (reference sequence). Here the CDR3 reads CASSSGRSQETQYF. The CDR3, as DNA: TGTGCCAGCAGCTCTGGACGTTCCCAAGAGACCCAGTACTTC.

V usage is TRBV27 and J usage is TRBJ2-7; TRBD1 might be the D (6 bases). CDR1 is MNHEY, CDR2 SMNVEV, per germline (reference sequence). The CDR3 totals 15 residues. V was shortened by 4 bases and J by 6 bases, with 19 bases between the two germline ends. DNA for the CDR3: TGTGCCAGCAGTTCCGCGACAGGCCAATGGGGCGAGCAGTACTTC. Translation: CASSSATGQWGEQYF.

This clone has a handful of counts. The chain joins TRBV4-1 to TRBJ1-4; D uncertain. V shed 2 bases and J shed 6 bases, with 4 bases lying between them. This CDR3 spans 12 amino acids. Germline V gene data show CDR1 as MGHRA and CDR2 as YSYEKL. CDR3 region: CASSQPYEKLFF. The CDR3 DNA sequence: TGCGCCAGCAGCCAACCCTATGAAAAACTGTTTTTT.

The chain employs TRBV30 and TRBJ2-5, with a possible D match to TRBD1 (6 bases). V was clipped by 4 bases and J by 5 bases, with 14 bases between them. The CDR3 is made up of 13 amino acids. Germline V gene sequence: CDR1 GTSNPN, CDR2 SVGIG (reference sequence). CDR3 loop: CAWIPGARETQYF. The CDR3 DNA is TGTGCCTGGATTCCAGGGGCTCGGGAGACCCAGTACTTC.

This clone was counted a few times. The chain uses TRBV10-3 and TRBJ2-2, with D perhaps TRBD1 (6 bases). Trimming cost V 6 bases and J 4 bases, with 15 bases left between them. This CDR3 is 15 amino acids long. In germline, CDR1 is ENHRY, CDR2 SYGVKD. CDR3 sequence (DNA): TGTGCCATCAGCCCGCAACAGGGTAGCACCGGGGAGCTGTTTTTT. Translation gives CAISPQQGSTGELFF.

This rearrangement joins TRBV10-2 to TRBJ2-3; 8 positions match TRBD2. J was trimmed by 0 bases and V by 2 bases; bases with no gene match: 4. The CDR3 runs 16 residues. Germline-derived CDR1 and CDR2 are WSHSY and SAAADI. DNA for the CDR3: TGCGCCAGCAGTGAGGGACTAGCTACTAGCACAGATACGCAGTATTTT. Translation gives CASSEGLATSTDTQYF.

The V call is TRBV5-1, the J call TRBJ2-5, with 9 nucleotides matching TRBD1. Germline CDR1 reads SGHRS; CDR2 reads YFSETQ. This CDR3 region has 15 residues. V lost 0 bases to trimming and J lost 0 bases; unmatched junction nucleotides: 0. The CDR3 loop is CASSLGDRDQETQYF. The CDR3 DNA reads as TGCGCCAGCAGCTTGGGGGACAGGGACCAAGAGACCCAGTACTTC. Together with reference TRBV5-1 and TRBJ2-5, the CDR3 gives the full variable domain: KAGVTQTPRYLIKTRGQQVTLSCSPISGHRSVSWYQQTPGQGLQFLFEYFSETQRNKGNFPGRFSGRQFSNSRSEMNVSTLELGDSALYLCASSLGDRDQETQYFGPGTRLLVL.

As DNA, the CDR3 is TGTGCCAGCAGTTACTATGGGCAGAGGTCTAATGAAAAACTGTTTTTT. Translated: CASSYYGQRSNEKLFF. The rearrangement uses TRBV6-6 and TRBJ1-4; D is unclear. Germline CDR1 is MNHNY and CDR2 is SVGAGI (reference sequence). The CDR3 runs 16 residues. Trimming cost V 1 base and J 3 bases, with 12 bases left between them.

In this sample, this clone turned up a few times. This chain connects TRBV18 to TRBJ1-1, with 7 bases matching TRBD1. CDR1 and CDR2 from the germline V gene are KGHSH and LQKENI. This CDR3 has 14 amino acids. Trimming removed 6 bases from V and 3 bases from J; junction bases left unmatched: 7. The chain's CDR3 is CASSSDRTYTEAFF. DNA for the CDR3: TGTGCCAGCTCCTCGGACAGGACATACACTGAAGCTTTCTTT.

This chain connects TRBV5-1 to TRBJ1-3, with 7 bases that match TRBD1. Germline loops: CDR1 SGHRS, CDR2 YFSETQ. The V segment lost 4 bases and the J segment 3 bases; nucleotides outside the gene matches: 10. This CDR3 has 16 amino acids. The CDR3 is CASSPGDRAGGNTIYF. In DNA form, the CDR3 reads TGCGCCAGCAGCCCGGGCGACAGGGCGGGTGGAAACACCATATATTTT. The variable domain in full, with the rest retrieved from reference TRBV5-1 and TRBJ1-3, is KAGVTQTPRYLIKTRGQQVTLSCSPISGHRSVSWYQQTPGQGLQFLFEYFSETQRNKGNFPGRFSGRQFSNSRSEMNVSTLELGDSALYLCASSPGDRAGGNTIYFGEGSWLTVV.

Details on this clone: A junction boundary mismatches the germline segment, possibly from a read error. This rearrangement joins TRBV2 to TRBJ2-7; D gene unclear. The CDR3 runs 13 residues. The germline CDR1 and CDR2 sequences are SNHLY and FYNNEI. The CDR3, as DNA: TGTGCCAGCAGTGAAATGATGGAAAAACAGAAATGCTTC. Encoded protein: CASSEMMEKQKCF.

V gene TRBV6-1 combines with J gene TRBJ2-6; TRBD1 is a possible D gene (6 bases). Germline loops: CDR1 MNHNS, CDR2 SASEGT. The CDR3 spans 18 residues. Deletions cut 2 bases from V and 2 bases from J, with 16 bases between. The CDR3, as DNA: TGTGCCAGCAGTGAACGGGCAGGGGCGACAACTGGGGCCAACGTCCTGACTTTC. Translation gives CASSERAGATTGANVLTF.

There are a few counts of this clone. The chain employs TRBV15 and TRBJ1-5; D is ambiguous. Trimming took off 1 base at V and 2 bases at J, with 9 bases between the two ends. Per germline, CDR1 LNHNV and CDR2 YYDKDF (reference sequence). This CDR3 is built from 15 residues. The CDR3 nucleotides are TGTGCCACCAGCAGAGCTTCTGTAGGCAATCAGCCCCAGCATTTT. Translated: CATSRASVGNQPQHF. Variable domain in full (rest from reference TRBV15 and TRBJ1-5): DAMVIQNPRYQVTQFGKPVTLSCSQTLNHNVMYWYQQKSSQAPKLLFHYYDKDFNNEADTPDNFQSRRPNTSFCFLDIRSPGLGDTAMYLCATSRASVGNQPQHFGDGTRLSIL.

V usage is TRBV6-5 and J usage is TRBJ1-1; D gene ambiguous. The V end was cut by 1 base, the J end by 9 bases, with 9 bases between. CDR1 and CDR2 (germline): MNHEY, SVGAGI. This CDR3 contains 12 residues. CDR3 protein: CASSYFGRKAFF. The CDR3 nucleotides read TGTGCCAGCAGTTACTTTGGAAGGAAAGCTTTCTTT.

V is TRBV4-2 and J is TRBJ1-3; D may be TRBD1 (5 bases). The V gene lost 1 base and the J gene lost 0 bases, with 7 bases spanning the gap. Germline loops: CDR1 LGHNA, CDR2 YNFKEQ. This CDR3 contains 15 residues. The CDR3 here is CASSQAQGSGNTIYF. CDR3 coding DNA: TGTGCCAGCAGCCAAGCCCAGGGCTCTGGAAACACCATATATTTT.